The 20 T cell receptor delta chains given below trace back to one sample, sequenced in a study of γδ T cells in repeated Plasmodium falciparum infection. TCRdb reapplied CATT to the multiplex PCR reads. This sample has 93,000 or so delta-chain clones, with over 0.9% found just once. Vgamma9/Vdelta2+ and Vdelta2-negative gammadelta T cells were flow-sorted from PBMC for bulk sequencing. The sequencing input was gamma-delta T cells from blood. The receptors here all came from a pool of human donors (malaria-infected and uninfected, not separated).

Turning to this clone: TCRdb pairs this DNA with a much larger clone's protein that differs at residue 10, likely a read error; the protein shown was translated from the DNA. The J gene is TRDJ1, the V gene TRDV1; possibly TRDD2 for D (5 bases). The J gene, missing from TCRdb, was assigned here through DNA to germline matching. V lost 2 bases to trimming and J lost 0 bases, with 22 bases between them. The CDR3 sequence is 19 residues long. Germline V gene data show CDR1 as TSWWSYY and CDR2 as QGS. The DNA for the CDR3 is TGTGCTCTTGGGGAATTGCCCTACGAACCTCTCTTTTACACCGATAAACTCATCTTT. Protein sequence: CALGELPYEPLFYTDKLIF.

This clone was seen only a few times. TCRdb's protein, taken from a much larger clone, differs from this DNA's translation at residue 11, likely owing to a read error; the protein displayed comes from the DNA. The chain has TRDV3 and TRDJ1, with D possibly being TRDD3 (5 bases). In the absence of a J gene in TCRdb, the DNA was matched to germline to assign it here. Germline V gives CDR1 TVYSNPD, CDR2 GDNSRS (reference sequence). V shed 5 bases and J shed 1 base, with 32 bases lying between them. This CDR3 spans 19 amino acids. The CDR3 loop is CAIRAHSELCKSATDKLIF. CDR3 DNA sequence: TGTGCCATACGTGCTCATTCTGAATTGTGCAAAAGTGCCACCGATAAACTCATCTTT.

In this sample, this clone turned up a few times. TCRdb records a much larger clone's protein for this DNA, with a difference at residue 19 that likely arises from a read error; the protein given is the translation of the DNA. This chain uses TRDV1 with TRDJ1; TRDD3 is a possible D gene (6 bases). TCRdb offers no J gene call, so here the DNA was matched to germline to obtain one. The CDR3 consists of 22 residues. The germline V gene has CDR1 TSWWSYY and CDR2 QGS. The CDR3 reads CALGGPSYTKKDMKGIPDELIF. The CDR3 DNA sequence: TGTGCTCTTGGGGGTCCTTCGTATACAAAAAAGGACATGAAGGGGATTCCCGATGAACTCATCTTT.

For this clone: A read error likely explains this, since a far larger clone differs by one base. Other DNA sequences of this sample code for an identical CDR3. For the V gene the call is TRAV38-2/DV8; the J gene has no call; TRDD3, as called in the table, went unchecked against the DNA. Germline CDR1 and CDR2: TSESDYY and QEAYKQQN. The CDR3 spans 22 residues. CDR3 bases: TGTGCTTATAGGAGATTCTTTGCCTTCCCCCCGAGTACTGGGGGATACGCCGATAAACTTATCTTT. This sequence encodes CAYRRFFAFPPSTGGYADKLIF.

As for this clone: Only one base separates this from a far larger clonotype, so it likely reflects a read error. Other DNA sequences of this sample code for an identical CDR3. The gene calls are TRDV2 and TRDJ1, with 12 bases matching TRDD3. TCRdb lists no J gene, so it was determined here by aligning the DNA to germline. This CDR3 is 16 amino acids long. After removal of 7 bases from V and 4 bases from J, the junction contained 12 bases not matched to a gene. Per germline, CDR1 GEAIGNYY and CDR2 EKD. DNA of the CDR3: TGTGCCTGCGACTCCTTACTGGGGGATACAGACGATAAACTCATCTTT. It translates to CACDSLLGDTDDKLIF.

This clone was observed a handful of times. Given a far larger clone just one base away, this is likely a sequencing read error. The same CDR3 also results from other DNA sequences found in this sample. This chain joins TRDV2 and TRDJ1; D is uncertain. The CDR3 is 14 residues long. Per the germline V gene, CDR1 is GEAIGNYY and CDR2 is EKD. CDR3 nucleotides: TGTGCGTGTGACACCGTTTTGTACACCGATAAACTCATCTTT. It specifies CACDTVLYTDKLIF.

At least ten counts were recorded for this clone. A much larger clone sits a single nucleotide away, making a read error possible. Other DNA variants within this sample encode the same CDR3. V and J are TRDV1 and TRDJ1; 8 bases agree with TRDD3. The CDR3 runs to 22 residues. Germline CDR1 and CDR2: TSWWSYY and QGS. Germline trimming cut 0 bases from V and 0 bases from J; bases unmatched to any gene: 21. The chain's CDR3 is CALGELRLTFWGKTSYTDKLIF. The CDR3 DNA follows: TGTGCTCTTGGGGAACTAAGACTGACCTTCTGGGGGAAGACTAGCTACACCGATAAACTCATCTTT.

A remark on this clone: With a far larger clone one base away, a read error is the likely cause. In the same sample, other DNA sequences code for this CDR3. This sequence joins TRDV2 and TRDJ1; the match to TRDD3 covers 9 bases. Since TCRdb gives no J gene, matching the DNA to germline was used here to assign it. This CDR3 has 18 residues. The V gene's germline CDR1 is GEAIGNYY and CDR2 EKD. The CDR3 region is CACDPLGDMAQDTDKLIF. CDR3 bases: TGCGCCTGTGACCCCTTGGGGGATATGGCTCAGGACACCGATAAACTCATCTTT.

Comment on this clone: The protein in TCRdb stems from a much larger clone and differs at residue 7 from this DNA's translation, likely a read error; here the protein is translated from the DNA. In DNA, the CDR3 is TGTGCTCTTGGAGGTTTTAGTCACTATGTACGGAGGGGGATAGTCGATAAACTCATCTTT. It encodes CALGGFSHYVRRGIVDKLIF. V usage is TRDV1 and J usage is TRDJ1; TRDD3 aligns across 8 bases. The CDR3 covers 20 residues. Trimming at V came to 6 bases and at J to 4 bases, leaving 25 bases not matched to a gene. The germline V gene encodes CDR1 TSWWSYY and CDR2 QGS.

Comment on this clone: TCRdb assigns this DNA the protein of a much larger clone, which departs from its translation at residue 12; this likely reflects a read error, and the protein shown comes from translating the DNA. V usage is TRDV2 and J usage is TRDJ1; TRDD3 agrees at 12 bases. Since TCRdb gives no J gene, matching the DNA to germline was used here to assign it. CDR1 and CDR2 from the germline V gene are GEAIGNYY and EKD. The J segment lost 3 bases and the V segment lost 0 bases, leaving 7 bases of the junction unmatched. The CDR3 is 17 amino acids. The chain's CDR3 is CACDTLVLGDTADKLIF. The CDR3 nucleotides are TGTGCCTGTGACACCTTAGTACTGGGGGATACCGCCGATAAACTCATCTTT.

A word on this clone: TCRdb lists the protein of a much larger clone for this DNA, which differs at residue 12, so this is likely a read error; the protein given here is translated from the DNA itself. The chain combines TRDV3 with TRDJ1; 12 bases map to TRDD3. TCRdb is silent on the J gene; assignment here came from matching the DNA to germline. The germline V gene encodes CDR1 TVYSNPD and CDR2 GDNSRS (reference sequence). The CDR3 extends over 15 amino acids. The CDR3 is CASWGIRTNTDELIF. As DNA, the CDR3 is TGTGCCTCCTGGGGGATACGAACTAACACCGATGAACTCATCTTT.

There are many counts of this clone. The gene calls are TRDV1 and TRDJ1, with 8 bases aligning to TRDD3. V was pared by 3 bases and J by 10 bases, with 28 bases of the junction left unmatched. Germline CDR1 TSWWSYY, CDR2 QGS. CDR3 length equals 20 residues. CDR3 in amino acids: CALGEGFHYQYWGYTAPLIF. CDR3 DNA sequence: TGTGCTCTTGGGGAGGGGTTCCACTATCAGTACTGGGGATACACCGCTCCACTCATCTTT.

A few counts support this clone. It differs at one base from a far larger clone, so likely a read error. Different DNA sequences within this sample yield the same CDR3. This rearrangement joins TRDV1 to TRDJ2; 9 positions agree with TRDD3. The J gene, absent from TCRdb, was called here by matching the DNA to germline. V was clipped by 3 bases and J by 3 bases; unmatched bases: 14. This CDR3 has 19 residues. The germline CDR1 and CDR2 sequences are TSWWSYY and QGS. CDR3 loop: CALGDPFPVLGEVTAQLFF. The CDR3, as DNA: TGTGCTCTTGGGGACCCATTCCCTGTACTGGGGGAAGTGACAGCACAACTCTTCTTT.

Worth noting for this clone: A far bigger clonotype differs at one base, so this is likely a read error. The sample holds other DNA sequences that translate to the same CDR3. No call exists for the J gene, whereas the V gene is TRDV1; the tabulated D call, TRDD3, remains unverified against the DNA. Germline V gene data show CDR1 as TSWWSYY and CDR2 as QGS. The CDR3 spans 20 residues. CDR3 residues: CALGDPCAFLRSAYTDKLIF. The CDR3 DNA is TGTGCTCTTGGGGATCCTTGCGCCTTCCTACGTAGCGCGTACACCGATAAACTCATTTTT.

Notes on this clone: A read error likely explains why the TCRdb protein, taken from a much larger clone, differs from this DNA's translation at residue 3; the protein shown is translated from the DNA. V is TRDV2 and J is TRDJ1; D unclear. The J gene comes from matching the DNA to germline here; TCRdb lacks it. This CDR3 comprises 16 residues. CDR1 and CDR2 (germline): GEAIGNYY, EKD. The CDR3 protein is CARDTVTPGYTDKLIF. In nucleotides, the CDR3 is TGTGCCCGTGACACCGTCACTCCGGGTTACACCGATAAACTCATCTTT.

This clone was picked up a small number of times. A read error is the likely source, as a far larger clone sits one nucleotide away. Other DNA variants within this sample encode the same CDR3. This CDR3 reads CACDLSPPGGYAPTDKLIF. The CDR3 region has the DNA TGTGCCTGTGATCTCTCTCCTCCGGGGGGATACGCACCCACCGATAAACTCATCTTT. The chain links TRDV2 to TRDJ1; TRDD3 matches at 10 bases. Since TCRdb gives no J gene, matching the DNA to germline was used here to assign it. The CDR3 length is 19 residues. CDR1 and CDR2 from the germline V gene are GEAIGNYY and EKD. Losses at the gene ends were 4 bases for V and 1 base for J; bases not matched to a gene: 17.

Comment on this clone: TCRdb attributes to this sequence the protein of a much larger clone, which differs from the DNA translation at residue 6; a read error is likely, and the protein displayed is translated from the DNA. The CDR3 is CACDTRGISVGYTDKLIF. In DNA form, the CDR3 reads TGTGCCTGTGACACCCGGGGGATTTCTGTGGGGTACACCGATAAACTCATCTTT. The rearrangement uses TRDV2 and TRDJ1; 7 positions match TRDD3. The germline gives CDR1 GEAIGNYY, CDR2 EKD. With V trimmed by 0 bases and J by 0 bases, 12 bases remained unmatched. This CDR3 is built from 18 residues.

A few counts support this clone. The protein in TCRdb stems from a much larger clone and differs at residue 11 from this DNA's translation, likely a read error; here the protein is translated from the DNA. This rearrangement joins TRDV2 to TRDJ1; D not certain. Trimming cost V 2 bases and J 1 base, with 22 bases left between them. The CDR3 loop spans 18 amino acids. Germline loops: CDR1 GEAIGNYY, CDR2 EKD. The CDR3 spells CACDKKGPLERRTDKLIF. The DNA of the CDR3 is TGTGCCTGTGACAAAAAGGGGCCCCTGGAGAGGCGCACCGATAAACTCATCTTT.

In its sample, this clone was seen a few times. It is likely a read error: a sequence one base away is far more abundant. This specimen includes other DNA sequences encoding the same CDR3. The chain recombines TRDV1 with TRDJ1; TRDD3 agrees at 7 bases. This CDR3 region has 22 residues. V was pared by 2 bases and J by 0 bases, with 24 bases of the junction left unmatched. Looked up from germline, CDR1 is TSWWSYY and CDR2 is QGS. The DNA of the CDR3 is TGTGCTCTTGGGGAATCTCACCTCCTCCGAGTTACTGGGGTGGAAGACACCGATAAACTCATCTTT. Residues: CALGESHLLRVTGVEDTDKLIF.

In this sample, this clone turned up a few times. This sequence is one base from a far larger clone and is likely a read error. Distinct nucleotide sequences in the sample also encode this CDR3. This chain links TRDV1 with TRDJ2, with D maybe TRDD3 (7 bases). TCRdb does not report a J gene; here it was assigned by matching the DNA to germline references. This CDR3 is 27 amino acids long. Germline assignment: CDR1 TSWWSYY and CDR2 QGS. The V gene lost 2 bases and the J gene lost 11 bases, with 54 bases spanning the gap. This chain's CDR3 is CALGESGSFLRRGMGGSRPDEAAQLFF. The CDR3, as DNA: TGTGCTCTTGGGGAAAGCGGATCATTCCTAAGGAGGGGGATGGGGGGATCGAGGCCCGATGAAGCGGCGCAACTCTTCTTT.